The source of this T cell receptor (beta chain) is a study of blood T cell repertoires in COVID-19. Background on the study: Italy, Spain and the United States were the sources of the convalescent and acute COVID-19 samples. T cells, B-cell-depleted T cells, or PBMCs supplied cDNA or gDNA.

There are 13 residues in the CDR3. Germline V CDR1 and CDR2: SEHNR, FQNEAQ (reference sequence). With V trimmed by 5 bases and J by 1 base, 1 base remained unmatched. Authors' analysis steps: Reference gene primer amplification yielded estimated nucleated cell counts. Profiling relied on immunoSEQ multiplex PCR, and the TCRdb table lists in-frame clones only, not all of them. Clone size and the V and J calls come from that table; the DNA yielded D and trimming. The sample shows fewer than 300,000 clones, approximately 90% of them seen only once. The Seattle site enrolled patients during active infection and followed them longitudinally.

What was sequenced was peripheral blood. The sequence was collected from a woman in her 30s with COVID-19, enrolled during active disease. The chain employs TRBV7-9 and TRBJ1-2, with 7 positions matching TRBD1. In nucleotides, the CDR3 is TGTGCCAGCAGCCGGGACAGTAACTATGGCTACACCTTC. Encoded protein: CASSRDSNYGYTF.